The T cell receptor (beta chain) under discussion was sequenced for a study of beta chain features in type 1 diabetes. Investigators reverse transcribed all isolated RNA, so they sequenced expressed TCRB transcripts. TCRdb's table, derived via immunoSEQ multiplex PCR, lists solely in-frame clones and lacks some. The data contain under 900,000 clones, roughly 15% of them singletons. In its sample, this clone was seen many times. This receptor was identified in a woman younger than 35 in good health. Sample: naive CD4+ T cells from blood.

The CDR3 sequence is CAIWGATGANVLTF. The CDR3, as DNA: TGTGCCATCTGGGGCGCCACTGGGGCCAACGTCCTGACTTTC. The V and J genes are TRBV10-3 and TRBJ2-6, with D possibly TRBD1 on 5 matching bases. The V gene's germline CDR1 is ENHRY and CDR2 SYGVKD. Trimming removed 8 bases from V and 2 bases from J, with 10 bases in between. The CDR3 spans 14 residues.